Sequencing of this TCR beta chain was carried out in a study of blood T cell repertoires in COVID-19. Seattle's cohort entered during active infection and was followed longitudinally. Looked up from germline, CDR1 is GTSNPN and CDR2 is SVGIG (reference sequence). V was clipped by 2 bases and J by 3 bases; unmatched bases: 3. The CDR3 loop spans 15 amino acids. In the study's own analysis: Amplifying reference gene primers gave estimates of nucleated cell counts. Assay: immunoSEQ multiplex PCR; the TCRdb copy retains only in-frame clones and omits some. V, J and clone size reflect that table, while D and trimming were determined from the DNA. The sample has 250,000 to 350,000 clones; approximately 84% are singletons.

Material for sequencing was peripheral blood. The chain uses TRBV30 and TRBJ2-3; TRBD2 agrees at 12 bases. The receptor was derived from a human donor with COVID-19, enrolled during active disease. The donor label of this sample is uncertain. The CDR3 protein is CAWSRLAGETDTQYF. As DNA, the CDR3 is TGTGCCTGGAGTCGACTAGCGGGAGAAACAGATACGCAGTATTTT.